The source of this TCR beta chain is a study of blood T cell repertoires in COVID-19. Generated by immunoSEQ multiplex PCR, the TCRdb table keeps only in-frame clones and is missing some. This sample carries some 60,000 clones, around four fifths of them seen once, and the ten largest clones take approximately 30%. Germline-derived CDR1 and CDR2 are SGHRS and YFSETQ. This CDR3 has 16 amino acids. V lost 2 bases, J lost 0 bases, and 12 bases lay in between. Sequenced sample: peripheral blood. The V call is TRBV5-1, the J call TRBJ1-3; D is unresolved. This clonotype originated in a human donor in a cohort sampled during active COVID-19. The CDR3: CASSLEGSSSGNTIYF. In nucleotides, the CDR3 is TGCGCCAGCAGCTTAGAGGGCTCTAGCTCTGGAAACACCATATATTTT. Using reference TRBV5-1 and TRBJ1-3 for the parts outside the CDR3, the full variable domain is KAGVTQTPRYLIKTRGQQVTLSCSPISGHRSVSWYQQTPGQGLQFLFEYFSETQRNKGNFPGRFSGRQFSNSRSEMNVSTLELGDSALYLCASSLEGSSSGNTIYFGEGSWLTVV.